These 7 T cell receptor beta chains were all obtained from the same sample, sequenced in a study of shared clonotypes between healthy human individuals. Sequencing used immunoSEQ multiplex PCR; TCRdb keeps in-frame clones, though not all of them. Here the sample spans over 400,000 clones, 60% to 80% being singletons. Material for sequencing was PBMCs. Receptors were obtained from a middle-aged woman in good health. Some clones in this sample may be carry-over from other donors' samples.

This chain links TRBV7-3 with TRBJ2-1, with D hard to call. Trimming stripped 2 bases from V and 6 bases from J, with 11 bases between. The CDR3 is made up of 14 amino acids. Germline CDR1 and CDR2: SGHTA and FQGTGA. For the CDR3, the DNA is TGTGCCAGCAGCTTATGGGCTAGTGGCAATGAGCAGTTCTTC. Protein sequence: CASSLWASGNEQFF.

This clone was observed a handful of times. V gene TRBV30 combines with J gene TRBJ2-7; D is unresolved. This CDR3 is 12 amino acids long. Germline-derived CDR1 and CDR2 are GTSNPN and SVGIG (reference sequence). The V and J ends lost 1 base and 5 bases respectively, with 9 bases between them. CDR3 loop: CAWSETSDEQYF. The CDR3 nucleotides read TGTGCCTGGAGTGAGACTTCCGACGAGCAGTACTTC.

In regard to this clone: This CDR3 is also generated by other DNA sequences in the sample. The genes are TRBV29-1 and TRBJ1-1, with a weak D call TRBD1 (5 bases). Deletions cut 0 bases from V and 8 bases from J, with 13 bases between. The CDR3 spans 13 residues. Germline V lookup: CDR1 SQVTM, CDR2 ANQGSEA. The CDR3 protein is CSVEDQGLGEAFF. In DNA, the CDR3 is TGCAGCGTTGAAGATCAGGGTCTCGGGGAAGCTTTCTTT.

The V call is TRBV6-1, the J call TRBJ2-6; D remains unclear. This CDR3 comprises 14 residues. Germline CDR1 and CDR2: MNHNS and SASEGT. Trimming removed 2 bases at V and 2 bases at J, with 4 bases between. CDR3 region: CASSENPGANVLTF. CDR3 bases: TGTGCCAGCAGTGAAAATCCTGGGGCCAACGTCCTGACTTTC.

This chain joins TRBV18 and TRBJ2-5, with 9 bases fitting TRBD2. Germline V gene data show CDR1 as KGHSH and CDR2 as LQKENI. The CDR3 runs 16 residues. Trimming at V came to 6 bases and at J to 7 bases, leaving 15 bases not matched to a gene. CDR3 sequence: CASSPAASGKSGTQYF. CDR3 nucleotides: TGTGCCAGCTCGCCCGCGGCTAGCGGGAAGAGCGGGACCCAGTACTTC.

The V gene is TRBV5-1, the J gene TRBJ2-1; D remains unclear. The CDR3 is made up of 13 amino acids. Germline V gives CDR1 SGHRS, CDR2 YFSETQ. V lost 1 base and J lost 4, with 6 bases in between. The CDR3 coding sequence is TGCGCCAGCAGCTTGATCCCGTACAATGAGCAGTTCTTC. Protein sequence: CASSLIPYNEQFF.

V gene TRBV19 combines with J gene TRBJ2-5; D gene uncertain. Trimming stripped 4 bases from V and 0 bases from J, with 6 bases between. CDR3 length: 13 residues. Germline loops: CDR1 LNHDA, CDR2 SQIVND (reference sequence). CDR3 nucleotides: TGTGCCAGTAGTAAAGAAAACCAAGAGACCCAGTACTTC. Translating it yields CASSKENQETQYF.